What follows are 17 T cell receptor beta chains derived from one specimen sequenced in a study of CD8+ T cells in alopecia areata. Investigators isolated RNA and reverse transcribed it into cDNA to act as the sequencing template. Generated by immunoSEQ multiplex PCR, the TCRdb table keeps only in-frame clones and is missing some. Counted here are under 70,000 clones, 96% occurring once; the ten biggest clones make up more than 25%. The material was CD8+ T cells sorted from blood, obtained at week 0. The source is a human donor with alopecia areata.

The rearrangement uses TRBV7-9 and TRBJ2-7, with a possible D match to TRBD1 (5 bases). CDR1 is SEHNR, CDR2 FQNEAQ, per germline (reference sequence). V lost 10 bases, J lost 0 bases, and 19 bases lay in between. This CDR3 spans 15 amino acids. Here the CDR3 reads CAIDPGDSSSYEQYF. The CDR3 region has the DNA TGTGCCATCGATCCTGGAGACAGTAGCTCCTACGAGCAGTACTTC.

V is TRBV5-5 and J is TRBJ2-5; D is uncertain. V dropped 6 bases and J dropped 4 bases, with 10 bases sitting between them. This CDR3 has 12 residues. Germline CDR1 reads SGHKS; CDR2 reads YYEKEE (reference sequence). The CDR3 DNA is TGTGCCAGCAACGAATCGGGAGAGACCCAGTACTTC. It is translated as CASNESGETQYF.

The chain combines TRBV19 with TRBJ1-1; D unclear. The CDR3 has 14 amino acids. V was pared by 2 bases and J by 3 bases, with 10 bases between. Per germline, CDR1 LNHDA and CDR2 SQIVND (reference sequence). The CDR3 protein is CASSIRSGHTEAFF. In DNA, the CDR3 is TGTGCCAGTAGTATACGGTCCGGGCACACTGAAGCTTTCTTT.

This clone has more than one count but fewer than ten. The genes are TRBV6-1 and TRBJ2-7, with 8 bases that match TRBD1. V was clipped by 8 bases and J by 0 bases; unmatched bases: 3. The CDR3 is made up of 13 amino acids. In germline, CDR1 is MNHNS, CDR2 SASEGT. CDR3 in amino acids: CASGTGSSYEQYF. In DNA form, the CDR3 reads TGTGCCAGCGGGACAGGAAGCTCCTACGAGCAGTACTTC.

The chain couples TRBV7-9 to TRBJ1-2; D ambiguous. Germline V gene sequence: CDR1 SEHNR, CDR2 FQNEAQ (reference sequence). V dropped 6 bases and J dropped 8 bases, with 10 bases sitting between them. The CDR3 loop spans 11 amino acids. The CDR3 DNA reads as TGTGCCAGCAGTCGTGTCCCCGGCTACACCTTC. It yields the protein CASSRVPGYTF.

The V and J genes are TRBV10-3 and TRBJ2-7; no definite D call. Trimming shortened V by 1 base and J by 0 bases, and 10 bases separated the two germline ends. Per the germline V gene, CDR1 is ENHRY and CDR2 is SYGVKD. CDR3 length: 15 residues. CDR3 loop: CAISEFGQASYEQYF. The DNA of the CDR3 is TGTGCCATCAGTGAGTTCGGCCAGGCCTCCTACGAGCAGTACTTC.

This clone was seen once. V is TRBV29-1 and J is TRBJ2-7; D call uncertain. Germline loops: CDR1 SQVTM, CDR2 ANQGSEA. The CDR3 is 12 residues long. V was trimmed by 6 bases and J by 2 bases, leaving 11 bases between them. Here the CDR3 DNA reads TGCAGCGTGGCCCTGGGAACCTACGAGCAGTACTTC. The encoded protein is CSVALGTYEQYF.

The chain employs TRBV7-9 and TRBJ2-1; tentatively, D is TRBD2 (5 bases). The length of the CDR3 is 15 residues. The V end was cut by 0 bases, the J end by 4 bases, with 10 bases between. Germline V gene lookup returns CDR1 SEHNR and CDR2 FQNEAQ (reference sequence). CDR3 in amino acids: CASSLAPGSYNEQFF. In DNA, the CDR3 is TGTGCCAGCAGCTTAGCGCCGGGATCATACAATGAGCAGTTCTTC.

The rearrangement uses TRBV5-1 and TRBJ1-1; D is uncertain. CDR1 is SGHRS and CDR2 is YFSETQ in the germline V gene. V was clipped by 7 bases and J by 2 bases, with 9 bases between them. The CDR3 is 12 residues long. CDR3 in DNA: TGCGCCAGCGGGGTCGGCAACACTGAAGCTTTCTTT. Amino acids: CASGVGNTEAFF.

This rearrangement joins TRBV25-1 to TRBJ2-7; a weak D match, TRBD1 (6 bases). CDR1 is MGHDK and CDR2 is SYGVNS in the germline V gene. The germline V and J ends were trimmed by 1 base and 3 bases, with 16 bases remaining between them. The CDR3 is 16 residues long. The DNA of the CDR3 is TGTGCCAGCAGTGAATGGACAGTGGACAGCTTCTACGAGCAGTACTTC. This translates into CASSEWTVDSFYEQYF.

The chain has TRBV29-1 and TRBJ2-2; maybe TRBD1 (7 bases). The germline V gene has CDR1 SQVTM and CDR2 ANQGSEA. This CDR3 has 14 residues. With 8 bases removed from V and 5 bases from J, the gap between germline ends came to 18 bases. The CDR3 loop is CSPKAEGATGELFF. CDR3 bases: TGCAGCCCTAAGGCGGAGGGGGCAACCGGGGAGCTGTTTTTT.

This sequence joins TRBV5-1 and TRBJ2-5, with TRBD1 identical over 11 bases. V dropped 7 bases and J dropped 4; count of bases not matched to a gene: 6. The CDR3 has 14 amino acids. Per germline, CDR1 SGHRS and CDR2 YFSETQ. The CDR3 bases are TGCGCCAGCGCCCCGGGACAGGGGGGAGAGACCCAGTACTTC. Amino acid sequence: CASAPGQGGETQYF.

The chain carries TRBV7-8 and TRBJ2-5, with D tentatively TRBD1 (7 bases). CDR1 is SGHVS and CDR2 is FQNEAQ in the germline V gene. CDR3 size: 11 residues. V was shortened by 5 bases and J by 7 bases, with 8 bases between the two germline ends. The CDR3 sequence: CASSQGGTQYF. The CDR3 nucleotides are TGTGCCAGCAGCCAGGGGGGGACCCAGTACTTC.

This chain connects TRBV6-6 to TRBJ2-6; TRBD1 aligns across 7 bases. The CDR3 loop spans 15 amino acids. Germline V gives CDR1 MNHNY, CDR2 SVGAGI (reference sequence). Trimming at V came to 5 bases and at J to 4 bases, leaving 5 bases not matched to a gene. Here the CDR3 reads CASSPQGWGANVLTF. DNA of the CDR3: TGTGCCAGCAGTCCACAGGGGTGGGGGGCCAACGTCCTGACTTTC.

The chain is built from TRBV6-5 and TRBJ2-7; perhaps TRBD1 as D (6 bases). The CDR3 has 16 residues. The germline V gene has CDR1 MNHEY and CDR2 SVGAGI. The V and J ends lost 2 bases and 4 bases respectively, with 18 bases between them. The DNA for the CDR3 is TGTGCCAGCAGTTACCAATCGACAGGCATCCCTTACGAGCAGTACTTC. Translating it yields CASSYQSTGIPYEQYF.

This chain joins TRBV4-1 and TRBJ2-7; no firm D call. This CDR3 has 13 amino acids. Trimming removed 0 bases from V and 4 bases from J, with 7 bases in between. Germline V CDR1 and CDR2: MGHRA, YSYEKL. CDR3 sequence (DNA): TGCGCCAGCAGCCAAGATCTCTTATACGAGCAGTACTTC. Encoded protein: CASSQDLLYEQYF.

This chain joins TRBV4-1 and TRBJ2-5; possible D gene TRBD1, 6 bases. The V gene lost 1 base and the J gene lost 5 bases, with 8 bases spanning the gap. CDR3 length: 13 residues. Germline V CDR1 and CDR2: MGHRA, YSYEKL. CDR3 loop: CASSQGTAETQYF. The CDR3 DNA reads as TGCGCCAGCAGCCAAGGGACAGCGGAGACCCAGTACTTC.